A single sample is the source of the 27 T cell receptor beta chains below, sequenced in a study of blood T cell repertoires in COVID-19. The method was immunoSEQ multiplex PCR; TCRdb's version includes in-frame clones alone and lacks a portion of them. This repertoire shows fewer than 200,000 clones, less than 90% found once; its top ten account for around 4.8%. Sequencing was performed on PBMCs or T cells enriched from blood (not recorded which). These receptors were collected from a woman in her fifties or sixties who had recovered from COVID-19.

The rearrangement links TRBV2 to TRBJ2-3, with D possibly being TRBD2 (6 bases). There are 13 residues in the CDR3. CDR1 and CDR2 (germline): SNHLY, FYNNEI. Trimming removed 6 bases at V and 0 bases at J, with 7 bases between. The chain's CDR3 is CASSAGSTDTQYF. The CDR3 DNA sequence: TGTGCCAGCAGCGCGGGAAGCACAGATACGCAGTATTTT. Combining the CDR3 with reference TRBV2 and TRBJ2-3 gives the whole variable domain EPEVTQTPSHQVTQMGQEVILRCVPISNHLYFYWYRQILGQKVEFLVSFYNNEISEKSEIFDDQFSVERPDGSNFTLKIRSTKLEDSAMYFCASSAGSTDTQYFGPGTRLTVL.

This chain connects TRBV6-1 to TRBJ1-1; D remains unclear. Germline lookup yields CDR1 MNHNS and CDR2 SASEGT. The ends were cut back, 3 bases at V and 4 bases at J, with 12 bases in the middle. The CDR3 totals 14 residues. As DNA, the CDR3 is TGTGCCAGCAGTGATTCGGGAGTTGTCACTGAAGCTTTCTTT. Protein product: CASSDSGVVTEAFF.

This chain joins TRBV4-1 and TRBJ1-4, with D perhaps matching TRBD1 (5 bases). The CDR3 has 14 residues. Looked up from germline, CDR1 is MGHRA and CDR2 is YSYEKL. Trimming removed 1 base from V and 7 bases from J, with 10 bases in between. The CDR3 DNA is TGCGCCAGCAGCCAAGGTCAGGGCTTTGAAAAACTGTTTTTT. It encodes CASSQGQGFEKLFF.

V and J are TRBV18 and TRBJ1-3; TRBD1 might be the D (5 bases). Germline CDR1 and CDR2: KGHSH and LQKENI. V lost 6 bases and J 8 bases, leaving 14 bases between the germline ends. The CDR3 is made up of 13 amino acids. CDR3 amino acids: CASSPGTGDTIYF. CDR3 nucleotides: TGTGCCAGCTCTCCCGGGACTGGGGACACCATATATTTT.

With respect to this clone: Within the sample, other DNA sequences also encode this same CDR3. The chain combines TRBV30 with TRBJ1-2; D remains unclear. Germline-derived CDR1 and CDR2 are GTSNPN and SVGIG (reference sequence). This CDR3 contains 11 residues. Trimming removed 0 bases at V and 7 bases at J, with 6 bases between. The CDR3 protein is CAWSVRGGYTF. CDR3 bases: TGTGCCTGGAGTGTACGGGGTGGCTACACCTTC.

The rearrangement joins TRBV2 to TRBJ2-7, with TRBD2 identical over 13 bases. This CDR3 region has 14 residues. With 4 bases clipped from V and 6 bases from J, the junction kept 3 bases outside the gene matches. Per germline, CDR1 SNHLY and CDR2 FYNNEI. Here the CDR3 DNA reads TGTGCCAGCAGTGTAGGACTAGCGGGAGTCGAGCAGTACGTC. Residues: CASSVGLAGVEQYV.

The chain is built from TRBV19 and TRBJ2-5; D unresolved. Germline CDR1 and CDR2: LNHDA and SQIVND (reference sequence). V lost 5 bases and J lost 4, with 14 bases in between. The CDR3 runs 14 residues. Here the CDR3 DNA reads TGTGCCAGTAGTGAACAGTCCTGGGCAGAGACCCAGTACTTC. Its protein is CASSEQSWAETQYF.

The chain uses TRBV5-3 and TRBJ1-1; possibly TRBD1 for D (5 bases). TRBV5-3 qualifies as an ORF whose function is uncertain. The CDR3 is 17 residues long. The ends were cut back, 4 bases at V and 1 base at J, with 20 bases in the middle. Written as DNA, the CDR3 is TGTGCCAGAAGCCCTACAGGTCGCCGCCTAAAGAACACTGAAGCTTTCTTT. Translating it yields CARSPTGRRLKNTEAFF.

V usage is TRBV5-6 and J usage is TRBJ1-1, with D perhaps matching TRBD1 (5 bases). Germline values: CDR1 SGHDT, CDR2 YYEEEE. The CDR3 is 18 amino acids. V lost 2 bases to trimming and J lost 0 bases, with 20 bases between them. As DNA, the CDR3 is TGTGCCAGCAGCTTAATTGGGACTGCCCTTGGGATGAACACTGAAGCTTTCTTT. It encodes CASSLIGTALGMNTEAFF. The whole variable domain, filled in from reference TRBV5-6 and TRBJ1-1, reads DAGVTQSPTHLIKTRGQQVTLRCSPKSGHDTVSWYQQALGQGPQFIFQYYEEEERQRGNFPDRFSGHQFPNYSSELNVNALLLGDSALYLCASSLIGTALGMNTEAFFGQGTRLTVV.

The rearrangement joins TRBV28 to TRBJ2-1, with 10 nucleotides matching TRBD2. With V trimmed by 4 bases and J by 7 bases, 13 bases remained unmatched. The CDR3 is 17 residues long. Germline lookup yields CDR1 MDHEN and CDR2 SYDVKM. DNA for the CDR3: TGTGCCAGCAGTTCCCCGCGGAGCGGGGGGGCCAGGAATGAGCAGTTCTTC. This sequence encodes CASSSPRSGGARNEQFF.

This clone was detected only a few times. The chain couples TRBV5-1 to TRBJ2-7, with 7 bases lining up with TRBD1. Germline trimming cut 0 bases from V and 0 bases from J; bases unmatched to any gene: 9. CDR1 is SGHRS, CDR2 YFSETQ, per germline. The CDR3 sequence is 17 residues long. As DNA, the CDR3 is TGCGCCAGCAGCTTGGTCGACAGGGACCCCCACTCCTACGAGCAGTACGTC. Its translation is CASSLVDRDPHSYEQYV.

The CDR3 nucleotides read TGTGCCAGCAGCCGGGGGGGGATTGAAGCTTTCTTT. Its translation is CASSRGGIEAFF. V gene TRBV12-3 or TRBV12-4 combines with J gene TRBJ1-1, with D possibly matching TRBD1 (5 bases). This CDR3 contains 12 residues. V lost 6 bases and J lost 7, with 12 bases in between.

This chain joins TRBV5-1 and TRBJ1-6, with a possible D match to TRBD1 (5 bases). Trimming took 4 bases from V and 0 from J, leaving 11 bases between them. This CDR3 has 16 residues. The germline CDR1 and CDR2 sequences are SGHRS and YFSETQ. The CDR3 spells CASSRDWDSYNSPLHF. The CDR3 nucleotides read TGCGCCAGCAGCCGGGACTGGGACTCCTATAATTCACCCCTCCACTTT. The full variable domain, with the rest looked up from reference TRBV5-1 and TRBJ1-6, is KAGVTQTPRYLIKTRGQQVTLSCSPISGHRSVSWYQQTPGQGLQFLFEYFSETQRNKGNFPGRFSGRQFSNSRSEMNVSTLELGDSALYLCASSRDWDSYNSPLHFGNGTRLTVT.

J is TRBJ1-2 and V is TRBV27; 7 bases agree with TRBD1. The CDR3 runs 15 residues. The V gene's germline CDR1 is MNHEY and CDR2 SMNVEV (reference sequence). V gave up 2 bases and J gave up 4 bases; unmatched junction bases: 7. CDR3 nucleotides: TGTGCCAGCAGTTTAGTGCCGGGACAGCTCTATGGCTACACCTTC. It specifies CASSLVPGQLYGYTF.

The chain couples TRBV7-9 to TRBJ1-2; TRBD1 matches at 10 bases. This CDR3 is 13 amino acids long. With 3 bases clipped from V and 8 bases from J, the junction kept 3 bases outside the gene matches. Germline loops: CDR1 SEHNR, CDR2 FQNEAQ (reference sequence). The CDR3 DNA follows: TGTGCCAGCAGCTTGGGGACAGGGGTAGGCTACACCTTC. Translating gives CASSLGTGVGYTF.

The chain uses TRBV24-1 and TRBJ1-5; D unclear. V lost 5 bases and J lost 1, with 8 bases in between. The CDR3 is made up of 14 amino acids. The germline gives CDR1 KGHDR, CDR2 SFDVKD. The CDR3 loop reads CATSGGGSNQPQHF. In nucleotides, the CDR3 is TGTGCCACCAGTGGTGGAGGGAGCAATCAGCCCCAGCATTTT.

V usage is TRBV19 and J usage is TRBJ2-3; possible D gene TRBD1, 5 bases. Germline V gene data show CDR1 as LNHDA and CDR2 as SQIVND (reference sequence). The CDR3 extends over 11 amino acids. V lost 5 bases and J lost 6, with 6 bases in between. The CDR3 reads CASSRQDTQYF. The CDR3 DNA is TGTGCCAGTAGTCGACAGGATACGCAGTATTTT.

As DNA, the CDR3 is TGTGCCAGTATGGGACTAGCGGAAAACACAGATACGCAGTATTTT. This sequence encodes CASMGLAENTDTQYF. This sequence joins TRBV19 and TRBJ2-3; 11 bases are shared with TRBD2. V shed 7 bases, J shed 2 bases, and the junction held 5 bases outside the gene matches. The CDR3 consists of 15 residues. Germline CDR1 LNHDA, CDR2 SQIVND (reference sequence).

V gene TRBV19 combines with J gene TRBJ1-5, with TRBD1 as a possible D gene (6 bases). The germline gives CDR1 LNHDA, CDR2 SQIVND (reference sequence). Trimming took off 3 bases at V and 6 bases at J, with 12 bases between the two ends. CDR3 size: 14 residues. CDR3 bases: TGTGCCAGTAGTATGAGTCAGGGGTTTCAGCCCCAGCATTTT. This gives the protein CASSMSQGFQPQHF.

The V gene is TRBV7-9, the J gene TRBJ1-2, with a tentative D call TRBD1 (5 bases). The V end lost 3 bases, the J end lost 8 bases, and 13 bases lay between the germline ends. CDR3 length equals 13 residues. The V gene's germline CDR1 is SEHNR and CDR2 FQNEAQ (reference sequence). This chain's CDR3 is CASSLGGGGGYTF. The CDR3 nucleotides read TGTGCCAGCAGCTTGGGGGGGGGAGGGGGCTACACCTTC.

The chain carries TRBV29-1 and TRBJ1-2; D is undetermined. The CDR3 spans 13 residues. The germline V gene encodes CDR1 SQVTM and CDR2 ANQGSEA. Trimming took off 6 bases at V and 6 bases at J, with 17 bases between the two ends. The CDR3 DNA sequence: TGCAGCGTCCTCGGGGATGTGGTTGATGGCTACACCTTC. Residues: CSVLGDVVDGYTF. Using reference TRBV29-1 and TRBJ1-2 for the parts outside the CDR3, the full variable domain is SAVISQKPSRDICQRGTSLTIQCQVDSQVTMMFWYRQQPGQSLTLIATANQGSEATYESGFVIDKFPISRPNLTFSTLTVSNMSPEDSSIYLCSVLGDVVDGYTFGSGTRLTVV.

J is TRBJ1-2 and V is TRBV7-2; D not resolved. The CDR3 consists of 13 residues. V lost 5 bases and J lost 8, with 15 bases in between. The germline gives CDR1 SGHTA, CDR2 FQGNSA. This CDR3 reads CASSMRAKKGYTF. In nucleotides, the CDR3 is TGTGCCAGCAGCATGAGAGCCAAAAAGGGCTACACCTTC.

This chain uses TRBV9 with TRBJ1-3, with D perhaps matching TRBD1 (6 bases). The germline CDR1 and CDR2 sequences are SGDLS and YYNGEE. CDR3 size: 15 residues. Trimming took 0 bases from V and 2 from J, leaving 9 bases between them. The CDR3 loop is CASSVEQGPGNTIYF. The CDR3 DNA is TGTGCCAGCAGCGTAGAACAGGGCCCTGGAAACACCATATATTTT.

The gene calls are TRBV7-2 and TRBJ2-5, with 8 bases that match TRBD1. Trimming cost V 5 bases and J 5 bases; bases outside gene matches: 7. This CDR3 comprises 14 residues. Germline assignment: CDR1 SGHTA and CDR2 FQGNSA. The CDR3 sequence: CASSQAGGRETQYF. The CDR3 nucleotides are TGTGCCAGCAGCCAAGCAGGGGGCCGGGAGACCCAGTACTTC.

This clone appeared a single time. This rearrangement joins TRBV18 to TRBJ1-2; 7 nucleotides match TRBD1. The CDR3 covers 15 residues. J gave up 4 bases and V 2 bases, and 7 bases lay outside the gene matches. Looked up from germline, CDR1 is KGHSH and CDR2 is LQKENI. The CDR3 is CASSPNRQGTYGYTF. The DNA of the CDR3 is TGTGCCAGCTCACCAAATAGACAGGGCACCTATGGCTACACCTTC. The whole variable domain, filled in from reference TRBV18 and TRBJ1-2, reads NAGVMQNPRHLVRRRGQEARLRCSPMKGHSHVYWYRQLPEEGLKFMVYLQKENIIDESGMPKERFSAEFPKEGPSILRIQQVVRGDSAAYFCASSPNRQGTYGYTFGSGTRLTVV.

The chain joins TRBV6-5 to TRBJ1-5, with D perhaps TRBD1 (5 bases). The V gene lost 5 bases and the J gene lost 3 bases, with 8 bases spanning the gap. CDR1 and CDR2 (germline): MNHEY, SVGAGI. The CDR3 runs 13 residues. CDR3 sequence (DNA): TGTGCCAGCAGTCGACAGTACAATCAGCCCCAGCATTTT. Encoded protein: CASSRQYNQPQHF.

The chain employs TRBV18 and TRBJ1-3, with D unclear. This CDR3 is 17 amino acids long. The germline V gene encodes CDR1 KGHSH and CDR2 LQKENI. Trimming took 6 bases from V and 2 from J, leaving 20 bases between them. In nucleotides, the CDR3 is TGTGCCAGCTCGTCAACCGCCCCGGGTGGAACTGGAAACACCATATATTTT. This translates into CASSSTAPGGTGNTIYF. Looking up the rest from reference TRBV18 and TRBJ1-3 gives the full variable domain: NAGVMQNPRHLVRRRGQEARLRCSPMKGHSHVYWYRQLPEEGLKFMVYLQKENIIDESGMPKERFSAEFPKEGPSILRIQQVVRGDSAAYFCASSSTAPGGTGNTIYFGEGSWLTVV.